This T cell receptor beta chain was identified in a study of CD8 T cells in Susac syndrome. Random hexamers were used to reverse transcribe the RNA input (0.5 to 1 ug). A single record per CDR3 protein comes from TCRdb applying MiXCR to the immunoSEQ multiplex PCR reads. The sample has some 190,000 distinct CDR3 sequences; roughly 94% are singletons. With V trimmed by 5 bases and J by 8 bases, 3 bases remained unmatched. The CDR3 is 12 residues long. Per the germline V gene, CDR1 is LGHDT and CDR2 is YNNKEL (reference sequence). The specimen was CD4+ T cells from PBMCs. The rearrangement joins TRBV3-1 to TRBJ2-4; 7 bases fit TRBD1. The clonotype was recovered from a human donor in good health. This chain's CDR3 is CASSFTGDIQYF. Written as DNA, the CDR3 is TGTGCCAGCAGCTTCACAGGGGACATTCAGTACTTC.